This TCR beta chain originates from a study of blood T cell repertoires in COVID-19. Study summary: Researchers got acute and convalescent COVID-19 samples from the United States, Italy and Spain.

This clone was seen a few times. In the original workflow: Amplification of reference gene primers provided the estimated nucleated cell counts. The method was immunoSEQ multiplex PCR; TCRdb's version includes in-frame clones alone and lacks a portion of them. The V and J calls and the clone size are those of that table, but D and trimming were determined from the DNA. Of about 41,000 clones detected, 70% to 90% appear once; the ten largest clones hold 4.3%. CDR1 and CDR2 (germline): LNHDA, SQIVND (reference sequence). This CDR3 region has 15 residues. Between the trimmed V and J ends, which lost 1 base and 4 bases, there was a span of 13 bases.

This TCR was sampled from a man aged 55-75 years with acute or convalescent COVID-19. The chain recombines TRBV19 with TRBJ1-2; no clear D gene. The sequenced material came from peripheral blood. CDR3 protein: CASSIAPSGSYGYTF. The CDR3 nucleotides are TGTGCCAGTAGTATAGCCCCTTCGGGGAGCTATGGCTACACCTTC.